The 5 T cell receptor beta chains below were found in one sample sequenced in a study of shared clonotypes between healthy human individuals. The method was immunoSEQ multiplex PCR; TCRdb's version includes in-frame clones alone and lacks a portion of them. This sample has more than 1.2 million clones, with about 98.5% found just once. The sequenced material came from naive CD4+ T cells sorted from blood. Indicated subset: CD45RA+ positively selected. All receptors derive from a man aged 30 to 45 in good health.

This chain uses TRBV11-2 with TRBJ1-1; maybe TRBD1 (6 bases). The CDR3 runs 13 residues. V lost 8 bases and J lost 3, with 13 bases in between. Germline values: CDR1 SGHAT, CDR2 FQNNGV. CDR3 loop: CASAGGGYTEAFF. The CDR3 DNA reads TGTGCCAGCGCTGGGGGGGGCTACACTGAAGCTTTCTTT.

V is TRBV7-9 and J is TRBJ1-5, with D unclear. This CDR3 comprises 17 residues. V lost 5 bases, J lost 0 bases, and 17 bases lay in between. Germline lookup yields CDR1 SEHNR and CDR2 FQNEAQ (reference sequence). For the CDR3, the DNA is TGTGCCAGCAGCCCGCTGACACAAATTTATAGCAATCAGCCCCAGCATTTT. It codes for CASSPLTQIYSNQPQHF.

This clone is a singleton in its sample. The genes are TRBV10-2 and TRBJ2-7; TRBD2 is a possible D gene (6 bases). The CDR3 sequence is 14 residues long. Germline V lookup: CDR1 WSHSY, CDR2 SAAADI. V gave up 4 bases and J gave up 3 bases, with 13 bases separating them. CDR3 region: CASSAGGKFYEQYF. The CDR3 nucleotides read TGCGCCAGCAGTGCCGGCGGGAAATTCTACGAGCAGTACTTC.

The chain recombines TRBV9 with TRBJ2-2; 7 nucleotides agree with TRBD1. V lost 1 base to trimming and J lost 5 bases; unmatched junction nucleotides: 8. The CDR3 loop spans 16 amino acids. In germline, CDR1 is SGDLS, CDR2 YYNGEE. CDR3: CASSVNRQGGTGELFF. CDR3 nucleotides: TGTGCCAGCAGCGTAAATCGACAGGGTGGGACCGGGGAGCTGTTTTTT.

The chain combines TRBV19 with TRBJ1-5; perhaps TRBD1 as D (5 bases). Trimming pared 4 bases from V and 1 base from J, leaving 11 bases between. Germline V lookup: CDR1 LNHDA, CDR2 SQIVND (reference sequence). The CDR3 has 15 residues. The CDR3 loop reads CASSTKTVSNQPQHF. The CDR3 region has the DNA TGTGCCAGTAGTACGAAGACAGTAAGCAATCAGCCCCAGCATTTT.